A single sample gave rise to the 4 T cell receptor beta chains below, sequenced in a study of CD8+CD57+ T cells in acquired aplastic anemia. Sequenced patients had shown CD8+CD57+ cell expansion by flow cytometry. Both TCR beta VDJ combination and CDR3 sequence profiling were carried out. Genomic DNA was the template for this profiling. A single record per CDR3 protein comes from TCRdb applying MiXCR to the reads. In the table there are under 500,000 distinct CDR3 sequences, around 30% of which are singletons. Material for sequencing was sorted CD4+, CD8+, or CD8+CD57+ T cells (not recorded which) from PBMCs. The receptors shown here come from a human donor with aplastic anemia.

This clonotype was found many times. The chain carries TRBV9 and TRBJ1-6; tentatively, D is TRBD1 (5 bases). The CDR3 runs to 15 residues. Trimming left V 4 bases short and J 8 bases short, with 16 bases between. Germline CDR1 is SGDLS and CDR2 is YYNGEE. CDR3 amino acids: CASSPGGRVDSPLHF. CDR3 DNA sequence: TGTGCCAGCAGCCCCGGAGGCAGGGTGGATTCACCCCTCCACTTT. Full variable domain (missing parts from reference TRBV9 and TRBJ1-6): DSGVTQTPKHLITATGQRVTLRCSPRSGDLSVYWYQQSLDQGLQFLIQYYNGEERAKGNILERFSAQQFPDLHSELNLSSLELGDSALYFCASSPGGRVDSPLHFGNGTRLTVT.

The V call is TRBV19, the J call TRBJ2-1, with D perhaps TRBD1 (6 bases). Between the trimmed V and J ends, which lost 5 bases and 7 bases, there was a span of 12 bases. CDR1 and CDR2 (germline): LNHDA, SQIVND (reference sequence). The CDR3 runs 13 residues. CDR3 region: CASSGGRGNEQFF. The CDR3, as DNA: TGTGCCAGTAGTGGAGGAAGGGGGAATGAGCAGTTCTTC. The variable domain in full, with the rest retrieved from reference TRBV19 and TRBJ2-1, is DGGITQSPKYLFRKEGQNVTLSCEQNLNHDAMYWYRQDPGQGLRLIYYSQIVNDFQKGDIAEGYSVSREKKESFPLTVTSAQKNPTAFYLCASSGGRGNEQFFGPGTRLTVL.

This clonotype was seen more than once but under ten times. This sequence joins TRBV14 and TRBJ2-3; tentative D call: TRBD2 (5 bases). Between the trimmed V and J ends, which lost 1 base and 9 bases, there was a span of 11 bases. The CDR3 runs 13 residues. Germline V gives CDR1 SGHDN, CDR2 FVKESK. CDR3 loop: CASSQGTGLTQYF. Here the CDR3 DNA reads TGTGCCAGCAGCCAAGGGACGGGGTTGACGCAGTATTTT.

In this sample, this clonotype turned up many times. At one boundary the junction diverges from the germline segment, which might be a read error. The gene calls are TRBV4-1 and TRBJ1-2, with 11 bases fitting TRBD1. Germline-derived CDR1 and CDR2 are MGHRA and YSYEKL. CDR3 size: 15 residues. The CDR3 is CASSLGTGGNYGYTF. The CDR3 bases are TGTGCCAGCAGCTTAGGGACAGGGGGTAACTATGGCTACACCTTC.